These 23 T cell receptor beta chains came from one sample sequenced in a study of T cells after yellow fever vaccination. Via MiXCR, TCRdb re-called the 5' RACE reads, giving one row per CDR3 protein. The sample records around 310,000 distinct CDR3 sequences, over 3.5% being singletons. Sequencing used PBMCs, obtained 15 days after the yellow fever booster vaccination. The receptors come from a man between 18 and 29 years old who received the YFV17D yellow fever vaccine.

The rearrangement joins TRBV10-3 to TRBJ1-2; D not resolved. Per germline, CDR1 ENHRY and CDR2 SYGVKD. Trimming left V 0 bases short and J 4 bases short, with 12 bases between. This CDR3 has 15 residues. The CDR3 bases are TGTGCCATCAGTGAGTCTAACCGTGACCGCTATGGCTACACCTTC. This codes for CAISESNRDRYGYTF.

This clonotype was seen only a few times. V and J are TRBV4-1 and TRBJ1-2; D perhaps matches TRBD1 (5 bases). This CDR3 is built from 15 residues. Looked up from germline, CDR1 is MGHRA and CDR2 is YSYEKL. Trimming took off 5 bases at V and 10 bases at J, with 23 bases between the two ends. CDR3 residues: CASSSVLAGKGNYTF. DNA for the CDR3: TGCGCCAGCAGCTCGGTCCTGGCAGGGAAAGGAAACTACACCTTC.

At least ten counts were recorded for this clonotype. The V and J genes are TRBV27 and TRBJ1-2; no clear D. The CDR3 has 15 residues. Trimming took off 7 bases at V and 4 bases at J, with 19 bases between the two ends. The germline V gene has CDR1 MNHEY and CDR2 SMNVEV (reference sequence). The CDR3 DNA follows: TGTGCCAGCACGAATTACACCGTACCGCGCTATGGCTACACCTTC. As protein: CASTNYTVPRYGYTF.

This clonotype was seen a handful of times. This chain links TRBV4-1 with TRBJ1-4, with TRBD1 identical over 7 bases. This CDR3 is 19 amino acids long. V trimming: 4 bases; J trimming: 0 bases; junction bases outside the gene matches: 14. Germline lookup yields CDR1 MGHRA and CDR2 YSYEKL. The CDR3 nucleotides are TGCGCCAGCAGCCCGTTGACTGGACAGGCTCATGCAACTAATGAAAAACTGTTTTTT. Amino acids: CASSPLTGQAHATNEKLFF.

The table lists this clonotype with many counts. The V call is TRBV11-1, the J call TRBJ2-3; D is perhaps TRBD1 (5 bases). The V end lost 1 base, the J end lost 2 bases, and 10 bases lay between the germline ends. Germline V gives CDR1 SGHAT, CDR2 FQDESV (reference sequence). The CDR3 spans 15 residues. This CDR3 is CASSLGGRATDTQYF. The CDR3 DNA reads as TGTGCCAGCAGCTTAGGGGGCCGCGCCACAGATACGCAGTATTTT.

This clonotype was found many times. V usage is TRBV7-8 and J usage is TRBJ1-2; TRBD1 aligns across 7 bases. Losses at the gene ends were 3 bases for V and 6 bases for J; bases not matched to a gene: 10. This CDR3 region has 15 residues. Germline V gives CDR1 SGHVS, CDR2 FQNEAQ. CDR3 protein: CASSFTETGFHGYTF. In DNA form, the CDR3 reads TGTGCCAGCAGCTTTACCGAGACAGGGTTCCATGGCTACACCTTC.

This clonotype was counted ten times or more. The V call is TRBV4-1, the J call TRBJ1-1; possibly TRBD1 for D (6 bases). Germline V lookup: CDR1 MGHRA, CDR2 YSYEKL. Deletions cut 1 base from V and 1 base from J, with 13 bases between. The length of the CDR3 is 16 residues. The CDR3: CASSQGPLQGNTEAFF. In nucleotides, the CDR3 is TGCGCCAGCAGCCAAGGTCCCTTACAGGGGAACACTGAAGCTTTCTTT.

This clonotype was observed at least ten times. The V and J genes are TRBV7-6 and TRBJ2-3; the D gene is possibly TRBD1 (5 bases). This CDR3 region has 15 residues. V was shortened by 5 bases and J by 2 bases, with 14 bases between the two germline ends. Germline V gene data show CDR1 as SGHVS and CDR2 as FNYEAQ. CDR3 nucleotides: TGTGCCAGCAGCCCCCTGCAGACAGCCACAGATACGCAGTATTTT. Its protein is CASSPLQTATDTQYF.

The rearrangement joins TRBV20-1 to TRBJ2-1, with no clear D. Germline CDR1 and CDR2: DFQATT and SNEGSKA (reference sequence). The CDR3 extends over 12 amino acids. V lost 6 bases to trimming and J lost 5 bases, with 11 bases between them. The CDR3 region is CSAGTINNEQFF. For the CDR3, the DNA is TGCAGTGCAGGAACCATCAACAATGAGCAGTTCTTC.

V is TRBV24-1 and J is TRBJ2-3; no clear D. Germline-derived CDR1 and CDR2 are KGHDR and SFDVKD. CDR3 length: 13 residues. With 9 bases removed from V and 1 base from J, the gap between germline ends came to 10 bases. Written as DNA, the CDR3 is TGTGCCACCGAGGACGGCCGCACAGATACGCAGTATTTT. Protein product: CATEDGRTDTQYF.

This clonotype was recorded a few times. The chain is built from TRBV20-1 and TRBJ2-1, with 8 bases fitting TRBD1. The V and J ends lost 5 bases and 0 bases, in that order; junction bases with no gene match: 3. The V gene's germline CDR1 is DFQATT and CDR2 SNEGSKA (reference sequence). This CDR3 region has 14 residues. CDR3 nucleotide sequence: TGCAGTGCTTCAGGGGGCGACTCCTACAATGAGCAGTTCTTC. Translating it yields CSASGGDSYNEQFF.

This clonotype was recorded at least ten times. The chain links TRBV5-6 to TRBJ2-3; 8 bases agree with TRBD2. Germline CDR1 SGHDT, CDR2 YYEEEE. This CDR3 is built from 15 residues. V was clipped by 3 bases and J by 3 bases; unmatched bases: 6. The CDR3 DNA reads TGTGCCAGCAGCTCTCGGGGGGGCTCGACAGATACGCAGTATTTT. As protein: CASSSRGGSTDTQYF.

This clonotype has a count of ten or more. This chain joins TRBV5-1 and TRBJ2-1; 8 nucleotides match TRBD2. Trimming at V came to 2 bases and at J to 9 bases, leaving 1 base not matched to a gene. This CDR3 is 12 amino acids long. Per the germline V gene, CDR1 is SGHRS and CDR2 is YFSETQ. CDR3 coding DNA: TGCGCCAGCAGCTTTAGCGGGGCTGAGCAGTTCTTC. Its translation: CASSFSGAEQFF.

This clonotype was picked up many times. The chain combines TRBV7-2 with TRBJ2-5; 7 bases agree with TRBD2. The J segment lost 2 bases and the V segment lost 1 base, leaving 4 bases of the junction unmatched. Germline-derived CDR1 and CDR2 are SGHTA and FQGNSA. The CDR3 spans 15 residues. The CDR3 DNA is TGTGCCAGCAGCTTAGACCTAGCGGAACAAGAGACCCAGTACTTC. Protein product: CASSLDLAEQETQYF.

This clonotype was seen repeatedly, ten times or more. The chain uses TRBV7-9 and TRBJ1-2; no reliable D call. Trimming removed 0 bases from V and 1 base from J, with 6 bases in between. The CDR3 totals 14 residues. Germline-derived CDR1 and CDR2 are SEHNR and FQNEAQ (reference sequence). The CDR3 DNA is TGTGCCAGCAGCTTAGCAGGCTTTAACTATGGCTACACCTTC. Translating gives CASSLAGFNYGYTF.

A few counts support this clonotype. The chain combines TRBV20-1 with TRBJ2-5, with 8 bases that match TRBD2. This CDR3 comprises 15 residues. Germline V CDR1 and CDR2: DFQATT, SNEGSKA (reference sequence). J gave up 1 base and V 0 bases, and 4 bases lay outside the gene matches. The CDR3 DNA reads as TGCAGTGCTAGAGAGGTAGCGGGGTTCCAAGAGACCCAGTACTTC. Translation gives CSAREVAGFQETQYF.

This clonotype was detected many times. The chain recombines TRBV4-1 with TRBJ1-3; D call uncertain. The CDR3 covers 15 residues. Germline V CDR1 and CDR2: MGHRA, YSYEKL. V lost 1 base and J 0 bases, leaving 7 bases between the germline ends. The CDR3 nucleotides read TGCGCCAGCAGCCAAGTCCGGTCCTCTGGAAACACCATATATTTT. It is translated as CASSQVRSSGNTIYF.

This clonotype has a handful of counts. V is TRBV7-9 and J is TRBJ1-1; D is unresolved. Trimming removed 2 bases from V and 3 bases from J, with 10 bases in between. This CDR3 region has 14 residues. Germline V gene data show CDR1 as SEHNR and CDR2 as FQNEAQ (reference sequence). The CDR3 loop reads CASSLPVPHTEAFF. The CDR3, as DNA: TGTGCCAGCAGCTTACCAGTACCGCACACTGAAGCTTTCTTT.

Comment on this clonotype: This may stem from a read error, because a much larger clone lies one nucleotide away. The rearrangement links TRBV7-2 to TRBJ2-5; D not certain. Germline assignment: CDR1 SGHTA and CDR2 FQGNSA. This CDR3 has 13 residues. CDR3 coding DNA: TGTGCCAGCGCACGGAGCGAAGAAGACCCATCCCGCTTC. Translation: CASARSEEDPSRF.

This clonotype was seen many times. The genes are TRBV12-3 or TRBV12-4 and TRBJ2-5; tentatively, D is TRBD2 (6 bases). The CDR3 consists of 14 residues. The V end lost 2 bases, the J end lost 0 bases, and 7 bases lay between the germline ends. CDR3 sequence (DNA): TGTGCCAGCAGTTTACTAGCGCACCAAGAGACCCAGTACTTC. It is translated as CASSLLAHQETQYF.

V usage is TRBV5-1 and J usage is TRBJ2-2; maybe TRBD1 (5 bases). V was shortened by 4 bases and J by 1 base, with 20 bases between the two germline ends. Germline V gene sequence: CDR1 SGHRS, CDR2 YFSETQ. The CDR3 is made up of 18 amino acids. The CDR3 DNA is TGCGCCAGCAGCCCCATCCCACAAGGGGCGCGGAACACCGGGGAGCTGTTTTTT. Protein sequence: CASSPIPQGARNTGELFF.

In its sample, this clonotype was seen many times. The J gene is TRBJ2-7, the V gene TRBV27; 9 bases line up with TRBD2. The CDR3 spans 16 residues. CDR1 MNHEY and CDR2 SMNVEV come from the germline V gene (reference sequence). Losses at the gene ends were 10 bases for V and 7 bases for J; bases not matched to a gene: 20. The CDR3 reads CATTAGGPSGYEEQYF. CDR3 coding DNA: TGTGCCACCACGGCGGGGGGGCCCAGCGGTTACGAAGAGCAGTACTTC.

There are a few counts of this clonotype. This rearrangement joins TRBV12-5 to TRBJ2-2; the D is unclear. V lost 3 bases, J lost 1 base, and 15 bases lay in between. Germline CDR1 is LGHNT and CDR2 is FRNRAP. The CDR3 loop spans 17 amino acids. The CDR3 DNA sequence: TGTGCTAGTGGTTTCCCCCCGCTCACTCAGAACACCGGGGAGCTGTTTTTT. It yields the protein CASGFPPLTQNTGELFF.